Each of the 18 T cell receptor beta chains below was sequenced from the same sample in a study of shared clonotypes between healthy human individuals. Assay used: immunoSEQ multiplex PCR; TCRdb lists only in-frame clones, some missing. The sample has roughly 1,500,000 clones, around 98% seen once. What was sequenced was naive CD4+ T cells sorted from blood. Sample subset: CD45RA+ positively selected. These receptors originate from a man under 40 in good health.

The chain links TRBV25-1 to TRBJ1-4; D not resolved. V lost 3 bases to trimming and J lost 9 bases, with 5 bases between them. In germline, CDR1 is MGHDK, CDR2 SYGVNS. CDR3 length: 11 residues. The CDR3 DNA follows: TGTGCCAGCAGTGACCTCAAAAAACTGTTTTTT. Protein product: CASSDLKKLFF.

The chain recombines TRBV28 with TRBJ2-5; tentative D call: TRBD1 (6 bases). V lost 5 bases, J lost 5 bases, and 18 bases lay in between. The CDR3 loop spans 15 amino acids. Germline CDR1 MDHEN, CDR2 SYDVKM. The CDR3 DNA reads as TGTGCCAGCAGTCCCGGGACACGGACGTCGGAGACCCAGTACTTC. It specifies CASSPGTRTSETQYF.

In this sample, this clone turned up once. The V gene is TRBV4-3, the J gene TRBJ1-1, with TRBD1 matching 9 bases. The germline CDR1 and CDR2 sequences are LGHNA and YSLEER. Trimming at V came to 8 bases and at J to 4 bases, leaving 8 bases not matched to a gene. The CDR3 is 14 amino acids. This chain's CDR3 is CASSLDRGGTEAFF. CDR3 DNA: TGCGCCAGCTCATTAGACAGGGGGGGCACTGAAGCTTTCTTT.

The chain carries TRBV7-9 and TRBJ1-4; D gene unclear. Trimming pared 5 bases from V and 4 bases from J, leaving 17 bases between. CDR1 SEHNR and CDR2 FQNEAQ come from the germline V gene (reference sequence). The CDR3 sequence is 16 residues long. As DNA, the CDR3 is TGTGCCAGCAGCCTAGGGCTCCGGGTTCTTAATGAAAAACTGTTTTTT. Encoded protein: CASSLGLRVLNEKLFF.

This chain uses TRBV7-2 with TRBJ2-1, with D tentatively TRBD1 (6 bases). From germline, CDR1 is SGHTA and CDR2 FQGNSA. This CDR3 is 13 amino acids long. Trimming pared 3 bases from V and 15 bases from J, leaving 18 bases between. CDR3 in DNA: TGTGCCAGCAGCTTCCCCGGGACAAACACACGGTTCTTC. Translating it yields CASSFPGTNTRFF.

This chain joins TRBV7-9 and TRBJ2-7, with D maybe TRBD1 (6 bases). CDR1 SEHNR and CDR2 FQNEAQ come from the germline V gene (reference sequence). V dropped 5 bases and J dropped 3 bases, with 11 bases sitting between them. The CDR3 loop spans 13 amino acids. The chain's CDR3 is CASSEGVHYEQYF. As DNA, the CDR3 is TGTGCCAGCAGCGAGGGGGTCCACTACGAGCAGTACTTC. The full variable domain, in which reference TRBV7-9 and TRBJ2-7 provide the parts outside the CDR3, is DTGVSQNPRHKITKRGQNVTFRCDPISEHNRLYWYRQTLGQGPEFLTYFQNEAQLEKSRLLSDRFSAERPKGSFSTLEIQRTEQGDSAMYLCASSEGVHYEQYFGPGTRLTVT.

V is TRBV5-4 and J is TRBJ1-1, with D perhaps TRBD1 (6 bases). The CDR3 extends over 16 amino acids. V was trimmed by 4 bases and J by 1 base, leaving 17 bases between them. Germline CDR1 and CDR2: SGHNT and YYREEE (reference sequence). This chain's CDR3 is CASSPTIGGPNTEAFF. CDR3 in DNA: TGTGCCAGCAGCCCGACGATCGGGGGCCCGAACACTGAAGCTTTCTTT.

V usage is TRBV15 and J usage is TRBJ2-1; D is possibly TRBD2 (6 bases). Germline CDR1 LNHNV, CDR2 YYDKDF (reference sequence). The V and J ends lost 6 bases and 0 bases respectively, with 9 bases between them. This CDR3 spans 14 amino acids. The CDR3 loop reads CATRAGSSYNEQFF. CDR3 coding DNA: TGTGCCACCAGGGCCGGGAGCTCCTACAATGAGCAGTTCTTC.

The chain employs TRBV5-6 and TRBJ2-7; 7 bases align to TRBD2. The CDR3 has 18 residues. The germline V gene has CDR1 SGHDT and CDR2 YYEEEE. V lost 3 bases and J lost 5; bases outside the gene matches: 20. The CDR3 DNA reads TGTGCCAGCAGCTGGATTCAGCCGATGAGTAGCGGGTCACACGAGCAGTACTTC. It translates to CASSWIQPMSSGSHEQYF.

V is TRBV4-1 and J is TRBJ2-3; no clear D. This CDR3 comprises 16 residues. Per germline, CDR1 MGHRA and CDR2 YSYEKL. V was clipped by 1 base and J by 0 bases, with 11 bases between them. CDR3 DNA: TGCGCCAGCAGCCAAGTAGTCACAGCTAGCACAGATACGCAGTATTTT. Protein sequence: CASSQVVTASTDTQYF.

The genes are TRBV5-1 and TRBJ2-5; possible D gene TRBD2, 6 bases. CDR3 length equals 13 residues. Between the trimmed V and J ends, which lost 5 bases and 5 bases, there was a span of 13 bases. Germline CDR1 SGHRS, CDR2 YFSETQ. The CDR3 region has the DNA TGCGCCAGCAGTCCCGGGGGTATGGAGACCCAGTACTTC. Its protein is CASSPGGMETQYF. The variable domain in full, with the rest retrieved from reference TRBV5-1 and TRBJ2-5, is KAGVTQTPRYLIKTRGQQVTLSCSPISGHRSVSWYQQTPGQGLQFLFEYFSETQRNKGNFPGRFSGRQFSNSRSEMNVSTLELGDSALYLCASSPGGMETQYFGPGTRLLVL.

V and J are TRBV5-1 and TRBJ2-1; D gene uncertain. Germline V gene data show CDR1 as SGHRS and CDR2 as YFSETQ. CDR3 length: 14 residues. V lost 6 bases, J lost 5 bases, and 15 bases lay in between. The CDR3 reads CASTPRFNNNEQFF. The CDR3 DNA reads as TGCGCCAGCACCCCTAGATTTAACAACAATGAGCAGTTCTTC.

V and J are TRBV6-1 and TRBJ2-7, with D uncertain. CDR1 and CDR2 from the germline V gene are MNHNS and SASEGT. V lost 8 bases and J lost 6, with 11 bases in between. The length of the CDR3 is 11 residues. CDR3 nucleotide sequence: TGTGCCAGCCGGGTCGCACGCGAGCAGTACTTC. This sequence encodes CASRVAREQYF.

V and J are TRBV9 and TRBJ2-1; the D is unclear. V lost 3 bases to trimming and J lost 0 bases, with 7 bases between them. The V gene's germline CDR1 is SGDLS and CDR2 YYNGEE. The CDR3 has 14 amino acids. The CDR3 DNA reads TGTGCCAGCAGCGCCTTTACCTCCTACAATGAGCAGTTCTTC. Translated, it gives CASSAFTSYNEQFF.

The rearrangement uses TRBV14 and TRBJ2-5; TRBD1 might be the D (5 bases). Germline CDR1 SGHDN, CDR2 FVKESK. This CDR3 is 14 amino acids long. Trimming cost V 4 bases and J 2 bases, with 11 bases left between them. CDR3 in DNA: TGTGCCAGCAGCCCAAGACAGAGGCAAGAGACCCAGTACTTC. The encoded protein is CASSPRQRQETQYF.

The chain employs TRBV5-6 and TRBJ2-4, with 10 bases matching TRBD2. This CDR3 contains 17 residues. The J segment lost 1 base and the V segment lost 4 bases, leaving 8 bases of the junction unmatched. CDR1 and CDR2 (germline): SGHDT, YYEEEE. In DNA, the CDR3 is TGTGCCAGCAGCACACTAGGACTAGCGGCCGCCAAAAACATTCAGTACTTC. It yields the protein CASSTLGLAAAKNIQYF.

The rearrangement joins TRBV15 to TRBJ2-2; 7 bases map to TRBD2. The CDR3 runs 14 residues. Germline V lookup: CDR1 LNHNV, CDR2 YYDKDF (reference sequence). V trimming: 3 bases; J trimming: 5 bases; junction bases outside the gene matches: 3. CDR3 residues: CATSRYSGTGELFF. CDR3 nucleotides: TGTGCCACCAGCAGGTATAGCGGGACCGGGGAGCTGTTTTTT.

A single count supports this clone. V gene TRBV25-1 combines with J gene TRBJ2-3; 9 bases align to TRBD1. J was trimmed by 4 bases and V by 3 bases; bases with no gene match: 5. Looked up from germline, CDR1 is MGHDK and CDR2 is SYGVNS. The CDR3 has 15 amino acids. The CDR3 DNA reads as TGTGCCAGCAGTGACTGGACAGGGGCACCAGATACGCAGTATTTT. This encodes CASSDWTGAPDTQYF.